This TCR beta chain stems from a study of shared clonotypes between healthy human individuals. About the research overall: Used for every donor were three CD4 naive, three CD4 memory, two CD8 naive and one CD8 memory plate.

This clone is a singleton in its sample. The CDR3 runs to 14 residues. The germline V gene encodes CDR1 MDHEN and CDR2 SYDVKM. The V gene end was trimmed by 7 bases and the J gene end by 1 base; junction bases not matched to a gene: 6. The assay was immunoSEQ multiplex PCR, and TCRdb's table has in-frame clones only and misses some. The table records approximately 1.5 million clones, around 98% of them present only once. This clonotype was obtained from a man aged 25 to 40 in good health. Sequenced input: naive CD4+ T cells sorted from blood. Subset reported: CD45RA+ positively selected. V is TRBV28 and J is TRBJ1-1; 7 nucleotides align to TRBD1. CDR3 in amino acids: CASNLGTENTEAFF. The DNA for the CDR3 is TGTGCCAGCAACCTCGGGACAGAGAACACTGAAGCTTTCTTT.